This T cell receptor (beta chain) was captured by sequencing in a study of response to subunit inactivated influenza vaccine. TCRdb analysed the RT-PCR reads with MiXCR anew, one entry per CDR3 protein. The profile shows 500,000 to 550,000 distinct CDR3 sequences, approximately 7.1% of them singletons. This clonotype was counted a few times. What it binds is unknown. This CDR3 has 13 residues. Trimming removed 6 bases from V and 7 bases from J, with 15 bases in between. The study's findings and limits: That few new T cells are recruited by each seasonal influenza vaccination was the authors' suggestion.

The source material was PBMCs from blood, sampled about 24 months after vaccination. The chain uses TRBV12-3 or TRBV12-4 and TRBJ1-2, with D possibly being TRBD1 (6 bases). The TCR comes from a man between 50 and 75 years old who received an inactivated influenza vaccine. This CDR3 is CASRTDRFGGYTF. Written as DNA, the CDR3 is TGTGCCAGCAGAACGGACAGATTTGGTGGCTACACCTTC.